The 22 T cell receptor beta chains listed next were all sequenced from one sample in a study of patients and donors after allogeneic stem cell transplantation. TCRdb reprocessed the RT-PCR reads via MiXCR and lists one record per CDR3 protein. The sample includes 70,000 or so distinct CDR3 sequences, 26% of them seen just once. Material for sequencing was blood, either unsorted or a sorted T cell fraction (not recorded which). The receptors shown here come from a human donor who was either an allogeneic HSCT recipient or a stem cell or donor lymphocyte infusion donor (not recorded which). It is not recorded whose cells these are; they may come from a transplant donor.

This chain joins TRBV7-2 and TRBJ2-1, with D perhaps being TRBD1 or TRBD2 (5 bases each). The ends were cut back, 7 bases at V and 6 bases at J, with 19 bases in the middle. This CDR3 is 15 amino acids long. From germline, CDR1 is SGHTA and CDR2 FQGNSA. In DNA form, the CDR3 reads TGTGCCAGCAACCTCCTGGGACCCGGTCCCAATGAGCAGTTCTTC. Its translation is CASNLLGPGPNEQFF.

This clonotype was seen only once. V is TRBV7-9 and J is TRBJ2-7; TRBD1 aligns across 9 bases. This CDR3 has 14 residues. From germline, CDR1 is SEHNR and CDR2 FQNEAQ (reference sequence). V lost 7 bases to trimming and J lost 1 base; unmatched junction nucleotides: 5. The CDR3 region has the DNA TGTGCCAGCACCTTCGGGACAGGGTCCTACGAGCAGTACTTC. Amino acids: CASTFGTGSYEQYF. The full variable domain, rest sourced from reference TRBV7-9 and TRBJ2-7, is DTGVSQNPRHKITKRGQNVTFRCDPISEHNRLYWYRQTLGQGPEFLTYFQNEAQLEKSRLLSDRFSAERPKGSFSTLEIQRTEQGDSAMYLCASTFGTGSYEQYFGPGTRLTVT.

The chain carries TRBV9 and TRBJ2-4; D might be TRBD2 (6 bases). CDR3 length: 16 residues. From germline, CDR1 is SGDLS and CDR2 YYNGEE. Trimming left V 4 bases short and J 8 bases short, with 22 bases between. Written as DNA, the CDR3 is TGTGCCAGCAGCTTAGGAGGAGGGTACCGGGAACACATTCAGTACTTC. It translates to CASSLGGGYREHIQYF.

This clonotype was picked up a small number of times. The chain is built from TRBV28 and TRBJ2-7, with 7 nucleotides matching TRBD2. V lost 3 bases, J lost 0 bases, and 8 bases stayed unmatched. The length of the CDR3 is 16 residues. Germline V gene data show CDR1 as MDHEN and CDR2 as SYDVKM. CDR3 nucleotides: TGTGCCAGCAGTTTCGCGATAGCGGGTCTCTCCTACGAGCAGTACTTC. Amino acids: CASSFAIAGLSYEQYF. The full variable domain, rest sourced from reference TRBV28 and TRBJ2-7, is DVKVTQSSRYLVKRTGEKVFLECVQDMDHENMFWYRQDPGLGLRLIYFSYDVKMKEKGDIPEGYSVSREKKERFSLILESASTNQTSMYLCASSFAIAGLSYEQYFGPGTRLTVT.

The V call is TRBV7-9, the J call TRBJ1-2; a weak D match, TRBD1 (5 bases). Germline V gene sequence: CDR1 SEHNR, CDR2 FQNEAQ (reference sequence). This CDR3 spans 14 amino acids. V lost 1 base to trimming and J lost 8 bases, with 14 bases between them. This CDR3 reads CASSLGIQTEGYTF. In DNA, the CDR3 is TGTGCCAGCAGCTTAGGGATCCAGACAGAGGGCTACACCTTC.

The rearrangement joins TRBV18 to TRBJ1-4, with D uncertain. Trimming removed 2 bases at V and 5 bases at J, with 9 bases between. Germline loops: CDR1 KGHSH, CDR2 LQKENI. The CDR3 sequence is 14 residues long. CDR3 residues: CASSPERPNEKLFF. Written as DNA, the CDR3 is TGTGCCAGCTCACCAGAACGACCAAATGAAAAACTGTTTTTT.

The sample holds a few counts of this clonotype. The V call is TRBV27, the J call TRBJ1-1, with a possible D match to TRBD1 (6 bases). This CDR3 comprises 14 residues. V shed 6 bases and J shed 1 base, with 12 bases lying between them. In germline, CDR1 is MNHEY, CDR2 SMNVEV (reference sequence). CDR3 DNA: TGTGCCAGCAGGATAAAGGGGGGGAACACTGAAGCTTTCTTT. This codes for CASRIKGGNTEAFF.

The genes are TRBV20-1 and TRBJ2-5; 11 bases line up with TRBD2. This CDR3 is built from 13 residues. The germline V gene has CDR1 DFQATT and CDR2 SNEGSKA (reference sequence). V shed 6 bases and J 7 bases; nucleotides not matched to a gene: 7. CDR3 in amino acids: CSAQTSGVVTQYF. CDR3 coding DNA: TGCAGTGCCCAGACTAGCGGGGTTGTGACCCAGTACTTC.

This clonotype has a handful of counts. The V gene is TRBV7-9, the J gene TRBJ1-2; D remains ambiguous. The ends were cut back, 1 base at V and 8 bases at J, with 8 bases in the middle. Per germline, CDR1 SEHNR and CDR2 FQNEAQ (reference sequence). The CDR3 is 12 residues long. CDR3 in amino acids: CASSLEYEGYTF. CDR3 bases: TGTGCCAGCAGCTTAGAGTATGAAGGCTACACCTTC.

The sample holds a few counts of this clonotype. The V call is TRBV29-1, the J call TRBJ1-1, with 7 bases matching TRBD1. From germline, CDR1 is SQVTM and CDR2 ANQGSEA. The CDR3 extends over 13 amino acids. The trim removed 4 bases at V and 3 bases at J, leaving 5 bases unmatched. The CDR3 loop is CSVGTGADTEAFF. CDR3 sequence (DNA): TGCAGCGTTGGGACAGGTGCGGACACTGAAGCTTTCTTT.

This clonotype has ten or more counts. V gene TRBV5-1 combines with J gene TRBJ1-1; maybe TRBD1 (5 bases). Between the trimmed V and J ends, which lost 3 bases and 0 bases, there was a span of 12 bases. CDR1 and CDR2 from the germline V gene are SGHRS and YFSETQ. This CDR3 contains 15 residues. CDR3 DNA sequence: TGCGCCAGCAGCTCATTGGGACCCATGAACACTGAAGCTTTCTTT. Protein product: CASSSLGPMNTEAFF.

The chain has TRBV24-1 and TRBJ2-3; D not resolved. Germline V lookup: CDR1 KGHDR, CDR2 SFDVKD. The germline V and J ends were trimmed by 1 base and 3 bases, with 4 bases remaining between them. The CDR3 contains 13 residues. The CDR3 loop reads CATSDLQTDTQYF. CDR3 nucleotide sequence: TGTGCCACCAGTGATTTACAAACAGATACGCAGTATTTT.

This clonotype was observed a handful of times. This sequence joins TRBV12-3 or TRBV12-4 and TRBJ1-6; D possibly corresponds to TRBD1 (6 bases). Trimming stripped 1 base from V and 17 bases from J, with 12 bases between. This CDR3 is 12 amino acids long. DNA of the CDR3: TGTGCCAGCAGTTTAGTAACGGGGGCGATCCACTTT. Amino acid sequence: CASSLVTGAIHF.

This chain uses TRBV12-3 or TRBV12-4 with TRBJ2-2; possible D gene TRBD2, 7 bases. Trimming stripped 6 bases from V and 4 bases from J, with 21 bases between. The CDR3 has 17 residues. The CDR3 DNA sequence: TGTGCCAGCAGACCCATGGGGGGGGCCCTCGTCACCGGGGAGCTGTTTTTT. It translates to CASRPMGGALVTGELFF.

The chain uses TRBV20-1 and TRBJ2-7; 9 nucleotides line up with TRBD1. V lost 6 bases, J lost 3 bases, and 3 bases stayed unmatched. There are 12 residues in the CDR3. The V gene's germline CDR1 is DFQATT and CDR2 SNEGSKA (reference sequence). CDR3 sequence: CSATGGIYEQYF. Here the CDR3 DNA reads TGCAGTGCGACAGGGGGTATCTACGAGCAGTACTTC.

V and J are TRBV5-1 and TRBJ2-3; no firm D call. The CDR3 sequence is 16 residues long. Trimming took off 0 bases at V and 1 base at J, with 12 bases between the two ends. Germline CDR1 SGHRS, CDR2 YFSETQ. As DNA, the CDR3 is TGCGCCAGCAGCTTGGGGGGATCCACTGGCACAGATACGCAGTATTTT. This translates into CASSLGGSTGTDTQYF.

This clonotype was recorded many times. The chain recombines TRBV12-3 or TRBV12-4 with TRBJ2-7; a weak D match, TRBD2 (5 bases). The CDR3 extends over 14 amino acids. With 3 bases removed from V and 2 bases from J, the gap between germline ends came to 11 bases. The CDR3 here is CASSLYGITYEQYF. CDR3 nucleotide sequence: TGTGCCAGCAGTTTGTACGGGATAACCTACGAGCAGTACTTC.

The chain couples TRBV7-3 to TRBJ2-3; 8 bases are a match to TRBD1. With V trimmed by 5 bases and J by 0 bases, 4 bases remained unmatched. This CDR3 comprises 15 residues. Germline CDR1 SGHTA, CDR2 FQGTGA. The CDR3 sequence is CASSPGGRSTDTQYF. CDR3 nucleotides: TGTGCCAGCAGCCCAGGGGGCCGCAGCACAGATACGCAGTATTTT.

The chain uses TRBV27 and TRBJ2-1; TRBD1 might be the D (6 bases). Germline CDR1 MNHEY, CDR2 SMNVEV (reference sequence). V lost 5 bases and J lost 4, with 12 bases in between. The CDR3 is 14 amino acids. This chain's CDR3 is CASSRTDLYNEQFF. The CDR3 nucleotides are TGTGCCAGCAGTAGGACAGACCTATACAATGAGCAGTTCTTC.

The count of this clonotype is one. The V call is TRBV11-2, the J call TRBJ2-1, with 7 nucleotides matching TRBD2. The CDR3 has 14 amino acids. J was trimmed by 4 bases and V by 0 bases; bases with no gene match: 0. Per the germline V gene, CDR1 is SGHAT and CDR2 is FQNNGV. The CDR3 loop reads CASSLEGGYNEQFF. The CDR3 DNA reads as TGTGCCAGCAGCTTAGAGGGGGGGTACAATGAGCAGTTCTTC.

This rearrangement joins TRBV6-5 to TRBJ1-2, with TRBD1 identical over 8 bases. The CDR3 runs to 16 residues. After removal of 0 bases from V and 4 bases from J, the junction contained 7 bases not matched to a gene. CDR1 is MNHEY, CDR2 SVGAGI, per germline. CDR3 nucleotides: TGTGCCAGCAGTTACTCTAGCCAGGGGGCTGGCTATGGCTACACCTTC. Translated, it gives CASSYSSQGAGYGYTF.

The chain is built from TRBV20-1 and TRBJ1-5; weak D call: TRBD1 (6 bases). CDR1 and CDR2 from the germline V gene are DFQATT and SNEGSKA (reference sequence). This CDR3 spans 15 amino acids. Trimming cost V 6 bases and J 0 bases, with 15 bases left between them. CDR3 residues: CSARGRGLSNQPQHF. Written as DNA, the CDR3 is TGCAGTGCGCGCGGTCGGGGGCTTAGCAATCAGCCCCAGCATTTT.